These T cell receptor beta chains were read from a single sample in a study of technical replicates of blood from four donors. Method: immunoSEQ multiplex PCR; TCRdb's copy keeps in-frame clones and lacks some. This table holds tens of thousands of clones, roughly 98% found once. The sample taken for sequencing was T cells isolated from PBMCs. The receptors here all came from a human donor in good health. CDR3s leave out the opening cysteine and the closing phenylalanine or tryptophan.

TRBV5-4	TRBJ1-2	ASSLDRGLYGYT
TRBV4-1	TRBJ2-5	ASSQDLASGETQY
TRBV18	TRBJ2-2	ASSPLRTADTGELF
TRBV2	TRBJ2-1	ASRSGRTYNEQF
TRBV7-2	TRBJ2-3	ASSPRTFRDTDTQY
TRBV19	TRBJ1-1	ASAGQGIRAEAF
TRBV4-2	TRBJ2-7	ASSQAWTSGRSYEQY
TRBV19	TRBJ2-2	ASNGGDTNTGELF
TRBV7-9	TRBJ2-3	ASSPRGVLAGGTDTQY
TRBV4-1	TRBJ2-2	ASSQAALRDRSNTGELF
TRBV10-2	TRBJ1-1	ASSRPETENTEAF
TRBV4-1	TRBJ2-3	ASSRIAPDTQY
TRBV10-1	TRBJ1-1	ASSESGQGKAF
TRBV11-3	TRBJ2-2	ASTGGGQGLTGELF
TRBV6-1	TRBJ2-1	ASRKGLGGPNEQF
TRBV2	TRBJ2-1	ASSEGGRANEQF
TRBV30	TRBJ2-5	AWTGNQETQY
TRBV28	TRBJ2-7	ASTPLHLSYEQY
TRBV11-2	TRBJ1-6	ASSPNSPLH
TRBV11-3	TRBJ1-2	ASSLGQGTYGYT
TRBV7-6	TRBJ1-5	ASSSGYNNQPQH
TRBV5-6	TRBJ1-1	ASSSKIDRGRITEAF
TRBV29-1	TRBJ1-2	SVEDRQGNYGYT
TRBV6-1	TRBJ2-5	ASSEERTGVETQY
TRBV4-1	TRBJ2-7	ASSQGELIHEQY
TRBV11-2	TRBJ2-7	ASSFEGISYEQY
TRBV16	TRBJ1-5	ASSSPGTVNQPQH
TRBV27	TRBJ1-2	ASSTRNRDGYGYT
TRBV10-2	TRBJ1-1	ASTDRYTEAF
TRBV5-1	TRBJ2-7	ASSLVGTGASEQY
TRBV29-1	TRBJ2-2	SVGTSGNTGELF
TRBV10-2	TRBJ1-1	ASSRRGYRSVTEAF
TRBV9	TRBJ2-1	ASSVNHHEDLGAGGRNEQF
TRBV27	TRBJ2-7	ASSFYESYEQY
TRBV5-1	TRBJ1-5	ASSLAGVSNQPQH
TRBV4-1	TRBJ1-1	ASSQVQVMRAEAF
TRBV28	TRBJ2-7	ASSVTPLADYEQY
TRBV28	TRBJ2-7	ASSPLGRGTGGAEQY
TRBV2	TRBJ2-7	ASSEAGGSYEQY
TRBV19	TRBJ2-7	ASSPGTGSYEQY
TRBV5-1	TRBJ2-3	ASSHQRGDTDTQY
TRBV30	TRBJ2-7	AWSVGRTVS
TRBV7-3	TRBJ1-6	ASSLTGQGAIPYLSSYNSPLH
TRBV7-2	TRBJ2-5	ASSLGYSQETQY
TRBV28	TRBJ2-7	ASSPPGQGVTLRD
TRBV29-1	TRBJ2-1	SVDIGGGRQF
TRBV11-3	TRBJ1-2	ASSYGQGIYGYT
TRBV5-4	TRBJ2-1	ASSWDFIPNEQF
TRBV14	TRBJ1-2	ASSSGTGGLAGYGYT
TRBV4-2	TRBJ1-1	ASSQLGQGRSEAF
TRBV5-1	TRBJ2-1	ASSSAGQDNEQF
TRBV28	TRBJ2-7	ASSPKPGWGLASYEQY
TRBV11-2	TRBJ1-1	ASSSAGRGLAF
TRBV4-1	TRBJ2-7	ASSQQQGRSYEQY